This T cell receptor (beta chain) was profiled in a study of blood T cell repertoires in COVID-19. Germline CDR1 is LGHNA and CDR2 is YNFKEQ. Losses at the gene ends were 5 bases for V and 6 bases for J; bases not matched to a gene: 14. The CDR3 has 18 residues. Profiling relied on immunoSEQ multiplex PCR, and the TCRdb table lists in-frame clones only, not all of them. Found here are 200,000 to 250,000 clones, 85% to 90% of them singletons; the top ten hold over 2.5%. Sequencing was carried out using peripheral blood. The sequence derives from a man aged 60-69 years with acute or convalescent COVID-19. This sequence joins TRBV4-2 and TRBJ2-7; 15 bases align to TRBD2. CDR3 residues: CASSTGSGLAGGRSEQYF. The CDR3 region has the DNA TGTGCCAGCAGCACAGGTTCCGGACTAGCGGGGGGGCGCAGCGAGCAGTACTTC.